This T cell receptor beta chain was recovered during a study of T cell responses to AZD1222 COVID-19 vaccine. Study background: Second-dose intervals near 4 or 12 weeks were combined. Study-wide points: Only six people who got AZD1222 tested seropositive at baseline.

V lost 0 bases, J lost 10 bases, and 16 bases lay in between. The CDR3 consists of 16 residues. Germline-derived CDR1 and CDR2 are MNHEY and SMNVEV (reference sequence). This clone was seen a single time. Its specificity is not known. Libraries were prepared by immunoSEQ multiplex PCR; TCRdb keeps only in-frame clonotypes and omits some of them. The sample records about 96,000 clones, 89% being singletons. The V call is TRBV27, the J call TRBJ1-6; TRBD1 might be the D (6 bases). The sequencing used peripheral blood, collected on day 0 of AZD1222 vaccination. The receptor was isolated from an adult in good health. The chain's CDR3 is CASSLSAGHSNSPLHF. The CDR3 DNA follows: TGTGCCAGCAGTTTATCCGCGGGACACTCAAACTCACCCCTCCACTTT.